This T cell receptor beta chain originates from a study of blood T cell repertoires in COVID-19. About the research overall: Some COVID-19 samples were acute and others convalescent; all came from the United States, Italy and Spain.

The authors' processing: Amplification of reference gene primers was used by the study to estimate nucleated cell counts. Method: immunoSEQ multiplex PCR; TCRdb's copy keeps in-frame clones and lacks some. V and J calls and clone size are given by that table; D and trimming were obtained from the DNA. The table records tens of thousands of clones, 88% of them present only once. V was shortened by 5 bases and J by 7 bases, with 14 bases between the two germline ends. CDR1 and CDR2 (germline): MDHEN, SYDVKM. There are 14 residues in the CDR3. V and J are TRBV28 and TRBJ1-4; D gene uncertain. The clonotype was recovered from a woman aged 80 or older with acute or convalescent COVID-19. The sample was peripheral blood. The CDR3 nucleotides read TGTGCCAGCAGTCCCCCTAAGGGAGCTGAAAAACTGTTTTTT. Protein product: CASSPPKGAEKLFF. Looking up the rest from reference TRBV28 and TRBJ1-4 gives the full variable domain: DVKVTQSSRYLVKRTGEKVFLECVQDMDHENMFWYRQDPGLGLRLIYFSYDVKMKEKGDIPEGYSVSREKKERFSLILESASTNQTSMYLCASSPPKGAEKLFFGSGTQLSVL.